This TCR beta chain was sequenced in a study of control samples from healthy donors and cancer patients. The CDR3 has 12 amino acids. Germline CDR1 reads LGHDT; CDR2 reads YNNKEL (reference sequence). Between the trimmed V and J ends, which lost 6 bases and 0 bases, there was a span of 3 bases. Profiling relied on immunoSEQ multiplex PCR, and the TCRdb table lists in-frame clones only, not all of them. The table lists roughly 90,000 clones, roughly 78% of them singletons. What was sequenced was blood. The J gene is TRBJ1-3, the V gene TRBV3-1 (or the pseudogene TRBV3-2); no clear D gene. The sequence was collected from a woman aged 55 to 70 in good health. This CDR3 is CASSYSGNTIYF. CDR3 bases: TGTGCCAGCAGTTACTCTGGAAACACCATATATTTT.